The subject of this entry is one TCR beta chain. Antigen specificity is unknown. The data were taken from a study of cytomegalovirus exposure and HLA in healthy donors. Some clones are missing from TCRdb's copy, which holds only in-frame ones; the method was immunoSEQ multiplex PCR. The table has 110,000 or so clones, 88% seen once. V lost 4 bases to trimming and J lost 0 bases, with 9 bases between them. Germline assignment: CDR1 MNHEY and CDR2 SVGAGI. This CDR3 has 14 amino acids. Findings and limits, study-wide: Many donors shared some public TCRs, even though most TCR sequences were rare. A classifier reportedly called cytomegalovirus status with high sensitivity and specificity. The authors listed 150 to 200 TCR beta chains as cytomegalovirus-associated.

The validation cohort, a group of 100 to 150 subjects, included the donors and was separate from the roughly 670-subject first cohort. The origin of this receptor is a young man in good health and CMV-seropositive. V and J are TRBV6-5 and TRBJ1-1, with a tentative D call TRBD1 (5 bases). Material: PBMCs. The DNA of the CDR3 is TGTGCCAGCAGTTCACAGGCCTTGAACACTGAAGCTTTCTTT. It encodes CASSSQALNTEAFF.